The T cell receptor (beta chain) under discussion was sequenced for a study of cytomegalovirus exposure and HLA in healthy donors. Study-level points and caveats: Further analysis, carried out later, found HLA-associated TCR beta chains more clonally expanded than equally common other chains. The likely explanation for a cluster of highly shared sequence variants was sequencing artifact. Earlier findings revealed that most TCR beta V segments proved productive either about 87% or about 30% of the time.

V was clipped by 2 bases and J by 0 bases, with 16 bases between them. Per the germline V gene, CDR1 is SEHNR and CDR2 is FQNEAQ (reference sequence). The CDR3 length is 18 residues. About this clone: What it binds is unknown.

PCR employed 60 Vbeta and 13 Jbeta primers. Clones were sequenced by immunoSEQ multiplex PCR, and TCRdb holds only the in-frame ones, with some missing. This repertoire includes roughly 100,000 clones. The chain is built from TRBV7-9 and TRBJ1-4; D call uncertain. Sequencing used PBMCs. The receptor was derived from a man aged 35-49 years in good health and CMV-seronegative. The CDR3 here is CASSLTSKWAATNEKLFF. DNA for the CDR3: TGTGCCAGCAGCTTAACGTCGAAGTGGGCAGCAACTAATGAAAAACTGTTTTTT. The full variable domain, completed using reference TRBV7-9 and TRBJ1-4, is DTGVSQNPRHKITKRGQNVTFRCDPISEHNRLYWYRQTLGQGPEFLTYFQNEAQLEKSRLLSDRFSAERPKGSFSTLEIQRTEQGDSAMYLCASSLTSKWAATNEKLFFGSGTQLSVL.